The clone carrying this TCR beta chain was observed a handful of times. This CDR3 has 12 amino acids. Trimming took off 4 bases at V and 4 bases at J, with 7 bases between the two ends. The germline V gene encodes CDR1 KGHSH and CDR2 LQKENI. The data originate from a study of OX40 agonist ivuxolimab in advanced cancers. Here immunoSEQ multiplex PCR was the method, and the copy in TCRdb shows in-frame clones only, minus some. Of approximately 86,000 clones in the sample, 70% to 90% were seen once. The sequences come from CD4+ or CD8+ T cells sorted from blood, collected in a trial of the OX40 agonist ivuxolimab. The TCR originated in an adult with an advanced solid tumor such as melanoma, head and neck, liver or kidney cancer. This chain connects TRBV18 to TRBJ1-2; D unresolved. Here the CDR3 reads CASSLQSYGYTF. Here the CDR3 DNA reads TGTGCCAGCTCACTACAGAGCTATGGCTACACCTTC.